These T cell receptor beta chains were read from a single sample in a study of T-cell reconstitution after alpha-beta-depleted transplantation in children. TCRdb passed the PCR reads through MiXCR, listing each CDR3 protein once. The repertoire has about 360,000 distinct CDR3 sequences, more than 10% of them found once; the top ten carry 4.3%. Here the sequenced sample was PBMCs, taken from the stem cell graft. These receptors were taken from a human donor who donated a stem cell graft to a child with Fanconi anemia. CDR3s include the opening cysteine and the closing phenylalanine or tryptophan. The D gene is left open where the match is weak.

d_call: NA
v_call: TRBV9
j_call: TRBJ1-1
cdr3_aa: CASSVVSSLEAFF

d_call: NA
v_call: TRBV5-5
j_call: TRBJ2-3
cdr3_aa: CASSLADWDTDTQYF

d_call: NA
v_call: TRBV4-1
j_call: TRBJ2-1
cdr3_aa: CASSQGDLSNEQFF

d_call: NA
v_call: TRBV18
j_call: TRBJ2-5
cdr3_aa: CASSPNFQETQYF

d_call: TRBD1
v_call: TRBV6-5
j_call: TRBJ2-7
cdr3_aa: CASSYTGGTYEQYF

d_call: TRBD2
v_call: TRBV12-3/TRBV12-4
j_call: TRBJ2-5
cdr3_aa: CASSLGLAGGPQETQYF

d_call: NA
v_call: TRBV7-8
j_call: TRBJ2-1
cdr3_aa: CASSLAMRSSYNEQFF

d_call: NA
v_call: TRBV7-2
j_call: TRBJ1-1
cdr3_aa: CASSTSDAMNTEAFF

d_call: NA
v_call: TRBV9
j_call: TRBJ1-6
cdr3_aa: CASAHPRPLHF

d_call: NA
v_call: TRBV5-1
j_call: TRBJ2-1
cdr3_aa: CASSLGSLLNEQFF

d_call: NA
v_call: TRBV27
j_call: TRBJ1-5
cdr3_aa: CASSWGANQPQHF

d_call: TRBD2
v_call: TRBV4-3
j_call: TRBJ2-2
cdr3_aa: CASSQFPAGADTGELFF

d_call: NA
v_call: TRBV7-2
j_call: TRBJ1-1
cdr3_aa: CASSLEGGAFF

d_call: TRBD2
v_call: TRBV7-2
j_call: TRBJ2-1
cdr3_aa: CASSFPGGSNEQFF

d_call: TRBD1
v_call: TRBV25-1
j_call: TRBJ2-7
cdr3_aa: CASSPSSGTGSYEQYF